This is a list of T cell receptor beta chains from one sample in a study of shared clonotypes between healthy human individuals. Sequencing was performed with immunoSEQ multiplex PCR; in TCRdb, only in-frame clones are kept and a portion is missing. The sample lists fewer than 650,000 clones; 75% to 85% were seen once. Input material: PBMCs. The receptors originated from a woman between 35 and 50 years old in good health. Some clones in this sample may be carry-over from other donors' samples. Both conserved end residues are part of each CDR3. The order of the fields is J gene, V gene, clone size, D gene, CDR3 protein, CDR3 DNA. D genes are given only for firm matches. Some rows have no size entry. The others give once, few or many, or a class for an expanded clone.

TRBJ2-1,TRBV7-3,few,TRBD2,CASSPGRGLANEQFF,TGTGCCAGCAGCCCTGGGAGGGGACTAGCGAATGAGCAGTTCTTC
TRBJ2-7,TRBV28,NA,TRBD2,CASIGSGRASSYEQYF,TGTGCCAGCATAGGTAGCGGGAGGGCGAGCTCCTACGAGCAGTACTTC
TRBJ1-5,TRBV5-6,once,NA,CASSLGPNGNQPQHF,TGTGCCAGCAGCTTGGGCCCCAACGGCAATCAGCCCCAGCATTTT
TRBJ1-2,TRBV28,NA,TRBD1,CASRKPGQVDGYTF,TGTGCCAGCAGGAAGCCGGGACAGGTGGATGGCTACACCTTC
TRBJ2-3,TRBV9,NA,NA,CASSEGLNTDTQYF,TGTGCCAGCAGCGAAGGACTGAACACAGATACGCAGTATTTT
TRBJ2-1,TRBV11-3,NA,NA,CASSLGGVDYNEQFF,TGTGCCAGCAGCTTAGGCGGGGTAGACTACAATGAGCAGTTCTTC
TRBJ2-7,TRBV6-5,NA,NA,CASGTLREQYF,TGTGCCAGCGGAACCCTGCGCGAGCAGTACTTC
TRBJ1-4,TRBV29-1,few,NA,CSAGNNEKLFF,TGCAGCGCTGGTAATAATGAAAAACTGTTTTTT
TRBJ2-1,TRBV29-1,NA,TRBD1,CSGQQGIDEQFF,TGCAGCGGGCAACAGGGGATAGATGAGCAGTTCTTC
TRBJ2-5,TRBV7-2,few,NA,CASSLNPGVGETQYF,TGTGCCAGCAGCTTAAACCCGGGAGTAGGGGAGACCCAGTACTTC
TRBJ2-7,TRBV7-3,NA,TRBD1,CASSLSGTGYDEQYF,TGTGCCAGCAGCTTAAGCGGGACAGGGTACGACGAGCAGTACTTC
TRBJ2-7,TRBV7-3,NA,NA,CASSPSGATYEQYF,TGTGCCAGCAGCCCGTCCGGGGCTACCTACGAGCAGTACTTC
TRBJ2-7,TRBV28,NA,TRBD2,CASSLLAVYEQYF,TGTGCCAGCAGTTTACTAGCGGTCTACGAGCAGTACTTC
TRBJ2-7,TRBV7-2,NA,NA,CASSLGGPRNYEQYF,TGTGCCAGCAGCTTAGGGGGGCCGCGGAACTACGAGCAGTACTTC
TRBJ2-1,TRBV28,NA,TRBD2,CASSQPRGAGRDEQFF,TGTGCCAGCAGCCAACCTAGAGGAGCGGGAAGGGATGAGCAGTTCTTC
TRBJ2-2,TRBV7-2,NA,TRBD2,CASSLVAGEGPGELFF,TGTGCCAGCAGCTTAGTTGCGGGAGAGGGACCCGGGGAGCTGTTTTTT
TRBJ1-3,TRBV5-1,NA,NA,CASSLDTAPGNTIYF,TGCGCCAGCAGCTTGGACACCGCTCCAGGAAACACCATATATTTT
TRBJ2-2,TRBV6-1,NA,NA,CASSSQGNTGELFF,TGTGCCAGCAGTTCACAGGGGAACACCGGGGAGCTGTTTTTT
TRBJ1-1,TRBV18,NA,TRBD1,CASSLGQGSITEAFF,TGTGCCAGCTCCCTCGGACAGGGCAGCATCACTGAAGCTTTCTTT
TRBJ2-4,TRBV19,once,NA,CASSPSNPKNIQYF,TGTGCCAGTAGCCCCAGCAACCCCAAAAACATTCAGTACTTC
TRBJ2-7,TRBV5-6,NA,NA,CASSSTVYEQYF,TGTGCCAGCAGCTCGACAGTTTACGAGCAGTACTTC
TRBJ1-6,TRBV30,NA,TRBD1,CAWSAITGANSPLHF,TGTGCCTGGAGTGCAATCACAGGGGCTAATTCACCCCTCCACTTT
TRBJ1-3,TRBV7-7,NA,NA,CASSPRPSGNTIYF,TGTGCCAGCAGCCCCCGCCCGTCTGGAAACACCATATATTTT
TRBJ2-3,TRBV7-8,NA,NA,CASSFSGTEFTDTQYF,TGTGCCAGCAGCTTTTCCGGAACGGAATTCACAGATACGCAGTATTTT
TRBJ2-1,TRBV7-3,NA,TRBD2,CASSLTGGRYNEQFF,TGTGCCAGCAGCTTAACCGGCGGGAGATACAATGAGCAGTTCTTC
TRBJ1-4,TRBV7-9,NA,NA,CASSPERANEKLFF,TGTGCCAGCAGCCCCGAGAGGGCTAATGAAAAACTGTTTTTT
TRBJ1-5,TRBV5-8,NA,TRBD1,CASSQDRAASYQPQHF,TGTGCCAGCAGCCAGGACAGGGCAGCTTCGTATCAGCCCCAGCATTTT
TRBJ2-3,TRBV5-1,NA,NA,CASSAAGEDTQYF,TGCGCCAGCAGCGCCGCAGGGGAAGATACGCAGTATTTT
TRBJ1-1,TRBV5-6,NA,NA,CASSFGRNTEAFF,TGTGCCAGCAGCTTTGGCAGGAACACTGAAGCTTTCTTT
TRBJ1-1,TRBV27,NA,NA,CASSLKGAGRGTEAFF,TGTGCCAGCAGTTTAAAAGGAGCGGGGAGGGGCACTGAAGCTTTCTTT
TRBJ2-7,TRBV6-1,NA,TRBD2,CASRQAGEFYEQYF,TGTGCCAGCAGACAAGCGGGAGAGTTCTACGAGCAGTACTTC
TRBJ1-5,TRBV28,many,TRBD1,CAISRAQGASNQPQHF,TGTGCCATCTCAAGGGCTCAGGGGGCGAGCAATCAGCCCCAGCATTTT
TRBJ1-5,TRBV7-8,few,NA,CASSSDNQPQHF,TGTGCCAGCAGCTCCGACAATCAGCCCCAGCATTTT
TRBJ2-3,TRBV2,NA,NA,CASSDRTNTDTQYF,TGTGCCAGCAGTGATAGGACCAATACAGATACGCAGTATTTT
TRBJ1-4,TRBV28,few,NA,CASLTKGGEKLFF,TGTGCCAGCCTTACGAAGGGTGGTGAAAAACTGTTTTTT
TRBJ1-5,TRBV28,NA,NA,CASSYALASSPQHF,TGTGCCAGCAGTTATGCGCTGGCCAGTAGCCCCCAGCATTTT
TRBJ2-3,TRBV6-5,NA,TRBD1,CASSETGLDTQYF,TGTGCCAGCAGTGAGACAGGGTTAGATACGCAGTATTTT
TRBJ1-5,TRBV5-1,NA,NA,CASSLGPLSNQPQHF,TGCGCCAGCAGCTTGGGTCCCCTTAGCAATCAGCCCCAGCATTTT
TRBJ2-5,TRBV7-9,NA,TRBD2,CASSFTSGRLEETQYF,TGTGCCAGCAGCTTCACTAGCGGGAGGCTGGAAGAGACCCAGTACTTC
TRBJ2-1,TRBV11-2,NA,NA,CASSLVGVGGGSYNEQFF,TGTGCCAGCAGCTTAGTCGGAGTAGGAGGGGGCTCCTACAATGAGCAGTTCTTC
TRBJ2-3,TRBV9,NA,NA,CASNGGQPWGPDTQYF,TGTGCCAGCAATGGAGGACAGCCCTGGGGTCCAGATACGCAGTATTTT
TRBJ2-2,TRBV19,NA,NA,CASNNYPSTGELFF,TGTGCCAGTAATAATTACCCGAGCACCGGGGAGCTGTTTTTT
TRBJ2-2,TRBV11-2,NA,TRBD2,CASSLLAALTGELFF,TGTGCCAGCAGCTTACTAGCGGCGTTGACCGGGGAGCTGTTTTTT
TRBJ2-3,TRBV5-1,NA,TRBD2,CASSLGTSRSSTDTQYF,TGCGCCAGCAGCTTGGGGACTAGCCGATCTAGCACAGATACGCAGTATTTT
TRBJ1-5,TRBV7-2,NA,NA,CASSAYSNQPQHF,TGTGCCAGCAGCGCCTATAGCAATCAGCCCCAGCATTTT
TRBJ2-7,TRBV19,many,TRBD2,CASSTPGLAYEQYF,TGTGCCAGTAGTACCCCGGGACTAGCGTACGAGCAGTACTTC
TRBJ2-7,TRBV4-2,few,NA,CASSQAGTADRSYEQYF,TGTGCCAGCAGCCAAGCCGGGACTGCCGACCGATCCTACGAGCAGTACTTC
TRBJ2-3,TRBV23-1,NA,NA,CASSQLWESTDTQYF,TGCGCCAGCAGTCAATTATGGGAGAGCACAGATACGCAGTATTTT
TRBJ1-4,TRBV9,NA,NA,CASSPDATGEKLFF,TGTGCCAGCAGCCCCGACGCCACGGGCGAAAAACTGTTTTTT
TRBJ2-7,TRBV5-1,NA,NA,CASSRTDASYEQYF,TGCGCCAGCAGCCGGACAGACGCTTCCTACGAGCAGTACTTC
TRBJ2-1,TRBV7-8,NA,TRBD2,CASSLGGRAYDQFF,TGTGCCAGCAGCTTAGGCGGGAGGGCGTATGATCAGTTCTTC
TRBJ2-3,TRBV7-9,NA,TRBD1,CASSPQGAHDTDTQYF,TGTGCCAGCAGCCCACAGGGGGCGCACGACACAGATACGCAGTATTTT
TRBJ1-5,TRBV28,NA,TRBD1,CASTAGTGGLPQHF,TGTGCCAGCACCGCGGGGACAGGGGGATTGCCCCAGCATTTT
TRBJ1-5,TRBV5-5,few,NA,CASSLDQGGQPQHF,TGTGCCAGCAGCTTGGACCAGGGCGGACAGCCCCAGCATTTT
TRBJ2-6,TRBV18,once,NA,CASSPPDRLLSGANVLTF,TGTGCCAGCTCACCACCAGACAGGCTCCTTTCTGGGGCCAACGTCCTGACTTTC